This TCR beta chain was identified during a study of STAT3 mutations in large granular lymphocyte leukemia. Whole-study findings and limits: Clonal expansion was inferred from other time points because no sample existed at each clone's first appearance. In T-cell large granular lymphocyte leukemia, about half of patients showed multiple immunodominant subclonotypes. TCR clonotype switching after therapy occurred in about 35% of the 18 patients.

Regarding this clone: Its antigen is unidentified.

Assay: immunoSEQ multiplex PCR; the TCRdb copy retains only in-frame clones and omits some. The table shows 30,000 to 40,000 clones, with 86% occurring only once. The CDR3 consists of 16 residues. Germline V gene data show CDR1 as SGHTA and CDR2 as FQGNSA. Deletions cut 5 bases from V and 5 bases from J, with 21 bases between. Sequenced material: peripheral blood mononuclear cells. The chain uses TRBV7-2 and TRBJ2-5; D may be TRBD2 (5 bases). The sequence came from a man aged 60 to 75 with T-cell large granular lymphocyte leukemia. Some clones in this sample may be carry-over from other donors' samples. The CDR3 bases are TGTGCCAGCAGCCGCAGCGGACGGTCGGGTGGGGAGACCCAGTACTTC. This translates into CASSRSGRSGGETQYF.